This TCR beta chain is drawn from a study of blood T cell repertoires in COVID-19. The assay was immunoSEQ multiplex PCR, and TCRdb's table has in-frame clones only and misses some. The sample shows 250,000 or so clones, roughly 80% of them seen only once. Between the trimmed V and J ends, which lost 1 base and 0 bases, there was a span of 7 bases. This CDR3 spans 14 amino acids. Per germline, CDR1 SGHRS and CDR2 YFSETQ. About this clone: This CDR3 is also generated by other DNA sequences in the sample.

J is TRBJ1-1 and V is TRBV5-1; a weak D match, TRBD1 (6 bases). The specimen sequenced was PBMCs or T cells enriched from blood (not recorded which). This clonotype originated in a woman in her 40s who had been exposed to COVID-19. Here the CDR3 reads CASSLTGLNTEAFF. CDR3 bases: TGCGCCAGCAGCTTGACAGGGTTGAACACTGAAGCTTTCTTT. Looking up the rest from reference TRBV5-1 and TRBJ1-1 gives the full variable domain: KAGVTQTPRYLIKTRGQQVTLSCSPISGHRSVSWYQQTPGQGLQFLFEYFSETQRNKGNFPGRFSGRQFSNSRSEMNVSTLELGDSALYLCASSLTGLNTEAFFGQGTRLTVV.